The 17 T cell receptor beta chains in this list originate from one sample, sequenced in a study of Graves' ophthalmopathy and Graves' hyperthyroidism. TCR beta CDR3 amplification used RNA transcripts. First-round RT-PCR with HTBI primers preceded a second-round multiplex PCR. From the multiplex PCR reads, TCRdb called clonotypes with MiXCR, one entry per CDR3 protein. Of about 400,000 distinct CDR3 sequences in the sample, more than 20% were seen once. The sequenced sample was peripheral blood. The receptor source for this set is a woman aged 18-35 years with stable Graves' hyperthyroidism.

Many counts were recorded for this clonotype. CDR3 bases: TGTGCCATCTCCTGGCAGGGTGAAGAGACCCAGTACTTC. This translates into CAISWQGEETQYF. This chain connects TRBV10-3 to TRBJ2-5; weak D call: TRBD1 (5 bases). CDR1 and CDR2 (germline): ENHRY, SYGVKD. V gave up 8 bases and J gave up 3 bases, with 13 bases separating them. The CDR3 is made up of 13 amino acids.

There are a few counts of this clonotype. This may come from a read error, since a much larger clone is one base off. V is TRBV27 and J is TRBJ2-7; 7 bases match TRBD2. Germline-derived CDR1 and CDR2 are MNHEY and SMNVEV (reference sequence). This CDR3 comprises 15 residues. Trimming took 2 bases from V and 7 from J; bases not matched to a gene: 11. CDR3 sequence (DNA): TGTGCCAGCAGTTTACGCCCAGGGACTACGGGTGAGCAGTACTTC. Translation gives CASSLRPGTTGEQYF.

This clonotype has a count of ten or more. The rearrangement joins TRBV29-1 to TRBJ1-5; the D gene is possibly TRBD1 (5 bases). Germline CDR1 SQVTM, CDR2 ANQGSEA. Trimming left V 0 bases short and J 7 bases short, with 7 bases between. The CDR3 is 12 residues long. This CDR3 reads CSVEDGDQPQHF. The CDR3 bases are TGCAGCGTTGAAGATGGGGACCAGCCCCAGCATTTT.

This clonotype was counted at least ten times. This chain's CDR3 is CASSQGLARYEQYF. In nucleotides, the CDR3 is TGCGCCAGCAGCCAAGGGCTAGCACGCTACGAGCAGTACTTC. The chain uses TRBV4-3 and TRBJ2-7, with D possibly being TRBD2 (5 bases). Germline lookup yields CDR1 LGHNA and CDR2 YSLEER. V lost 1 base to trimming and J lost 3 bases, with 10 bases between them. The CDR3 runs 14 residues.

This clonotype was found many times. One junction end does not reproduce the germline sequence, and a read error may be involved. The rearrangement joins TRBV5-1 to TRBJ2-5, with D hard to call. CDR1 is SGHRS, CDR2 YFSETQ, per germline. The CDR3 runs to 15 residues. The CDR3 DNA reads as TGCGCCAGCAGGTTGGGGAAACATTCGCAAGAGACCCAGTACTTC. Translation: CASRLGKHSQETQYF. Drawing the rest from reference TRBV5-1 and TRBJ2-5, the complete variable domain is KAGVTQTPRYLIKTRGQQVTLSCSPISGHRSVSWYQQTPGQGLQFLFEYFSETQRNKGNFPGRFSGRQFSNSRSEMNVSTLELGDSALYLCASRLGKHSQETQYFGPGTRLLVL.

Many counts were recorded for this clonotype. The chain links TRBV6-1 to TRBJ2-7; 9 bases align to TRBD1. Trimming cost V 6 bases and J 5 bases; bases outside gene matches: 8. This CDR3 has 14 amino acids. Germline CDR1 is MNHNS and CDR2 is SASEGT. The CDR3 loop is CASSLRDRVNEQYF. The DNA of the CDR3 is TGTGCCAGCAGCCTCCGGGACAGGGTCAACGAGCAGTACTTC.

V and J are TRBV6-2 or TRBV6-3 and TRBJ2-5; D not resolved. Trimming removed 2 bases from V and 0 bases from J, with 7 bases in between. The CDR3 loop spans 14 amino acids. Germline CDR1 is MNHEY and CDR2 is SVGEGT. The CDR3 nucleotides are TGTGCCAGCAGTTACCATCAGGACCAAGAGACCCAGTACTTC. It is translated as CASSYHQDQETQYF.

The sample holds many counts of this clonotype. J is TRBJ1-5 and V is TRBV2; possible D gene TRBD1, 5 bases. V was trimmed by 7 bases and J by 5 bases, leaving 15 bases between them. This CDR3 contains 14 residues. The V gene's germline CDR1 is SNHLY and CDR2 FYNNEI. CDR3 bases: TGTGCCAGCAATTTCCAGGGTCGGGATCAGCCCCAGCATTTT. It codes for CASNFQGRDQPQHF.

This clonotype was observed many times. This sequence joins TRBV25-1 and TRBJ2-5; TRBD2 matches 10 bases. Germline-derived CDR1 and CDR2 are MGHDK and SYGVNS. The V segment lost 9 bases and the J segment 3 bases; nucleotides outside the gene matches: 7. CDR3 length: 14 residues. The CDR3 reads CASSGLAPKETQYF. CDR3 coding DNA: TGTGCCAGTTCGGGACTAGCGCCAAAAGAGACCCAGTACTTC.

This clonotype was detected ten times or more. The chain combines TRBV7-9 with TRBJ2-7; 7 bases map to TRBD2. With 1 base clipped from V and 9 bases from J, the junction kept 9 bases outside the gene matches. Germline V lookup: CDR1 SEHNR, CDR2 FQNEAQ (reference sequence). The CDR3 has 14 residues. CDR3 sequence reads: CASSLDSGGTWQYF. The CDR3 DNA follows: TGTGCCAGCAGCTTAGATTCGGGAGGAACGTGGCAGTACTTC.

This clonotype showed up many times. The chain carries TRBV20-1 and TRBJ2-3; 11 positions match TRBD2. The J segment lost 1 base and the V segment lost 6 bases, leaving 9 bases of the junction unmatched. CDR1 and CDR2 (germline): DFQATT, SNEGSKA (reference sequence). CDR3 length equals 16 residues. The CDR3 reads CSASGLAVARTDTQYF. The CDR3 nucleotides are TGCAGTGCGTCGGGACTAGCGGTAGCACGCACAGATACGCAGTATTTT.

This clonotype came up many times. DNA for the CDR3: TGTGCCAGCAGTTCACTTCGGGGGACTAGCGTGGAGACCCAGTACTTC. It codes for CASSSLRGTSVETQYF. This chain connects TRBV6-5 to TRBJ2-5, with 10 nucleotides matching TRBD2. The CDR3 is made up of 16 amino acids. J gave up 5 bases and V 4 bases, and 10 bases lay outside the gene matches. Per the germline V gene, CDR1 is MNHEY and CDR2 is SVGAGI.

This clonotype has a count of ten or more. The V and J genes are TRBV27 and TRBJ1-1; D ambiguous. V was clipped by 6 bases and J by 1 base, with 21 bases between them. Germline CDR1 MNHEY, CDR2 SMNVEV (reference sequence). This CDR3 spans 17 amino acids. For the CDR3, the DNA is TGTGCCAGCAGACTGGACGGCGGAAGCAATTGGAACACTGAAGCTTTCTTT. Protein product: CASRLDGGSNWNTEAFF.

J is TRBJ2-7 and V is TRBV13, with 8 positions matching TRBD1. There are 15 residues in the CDR3. Looked up from germline, CDR1 is PRHDT and CDR2 is FYEKMQ (reference sequence). The trim removed 5 bases at V and 0 bases at J, leaving 6 bases unmatched. The CDR3 DNA sequence: TGTGCCAGCAGCACCGGACAGGGACACTCCTACGAGCAGTACTTC. As protein: CASSTGQGHSYEQYF.

This clonotype has ten or more counts. V gene TRBV7-2 combines with J gene TRBJ1-3, with TRBD1 identical over 8 bases. The CDR3 length is 14 residues. Per germline, CDR1 SGHTA and CDR2 FQGNSA. J gave up 7 bases and V 6 bases, and 8 bases lay outside the gene matches. The CDR3 protein is CASSQDRVANTIYF. For the CDR3, the DNA is TGTGCCAGCAGTCAGGACAGGGTTGCCAACACCATATATTTT.

The sample holds a few counts of this clonotype. J is TRBJ2-1 and V is TRBV2; TRBD1 agrees at 11 bases. The length of the CDR3 is 14 residues. V gave up 8 bases and J gave up 9 bases; unmatched junction bases: 9. Germline loops: CDR1 SNHLY, CDR2 FYNNEI. CDR3 sequence: CASRTDRGLGEQFF. The CDR3, as DNA: TGTGCCAGCCGGACGGACAGGGGGCTGGGTGAGCAGTTCTTC.

The table lists this clonotype with many counts. The chain uses TRBV12-3 or TRBV12-4 and TRBJ2-2; TRBD1 matches at 8 bases. J was trimmed by 7 bases and V by 5 bases; bases with no gene match: 9. CDR3 size: 15 residues. The CDR3 here is CASSRGTGLGGELFF. The CDR3 DNA sequence: TGTGCCAGCAGTCGCGGGACAGGCCTGGGCGGGGAGCTGTTTTTT.